The entry below gives a single TCR beta chain sequence along with its context. The data are from a study of CD8 T cells in Susac syndrome. After extraction with the RNeasy kit, about 0.5 to 1 ug of the RNA was reverse transcribed using random hexamers. The TCR beta CDR3 was amplified by immunoSEQ multiplex PCR across 54 Vbeta, 13 Jbeta. TCRdb reprocessed the immunoSEQ multiplex PCR reads via MiXCR and lists one record per CDR3 protein. The data contain more than 200,000 distinct CDR3 sequences, just under 95% of them singletons. FACS enriched CD8+ TEMRA cells, while bulk CD8+ and CD4+ were negatively isolated. The sample was CD4+ T cells from PBMCs. The sequence derives from a human donor with multiple sclerosis.

The CDR3 loop reads CASSFYSGRAGTDTQYF. DNA of the CDR3: TGTGCCAGCAGTTTCTATAGCGGGAGGGCCGGCACAGATACGCAGTATTTT. The rearrangement links TRBV2 to TRBJ2-3; 11 bases fit TRBD2. This CDR3 comprises 17 residues. Germline assignment: CDR1 SNHLY and CDR2 FYNNEI. After removal of 5 bases from V and 1 base from J, the junction contained 8 bases not matched to a gene. The full variable domain, with the rest looked up from reference TRBV2 and TRBJ2-3, is EPEVTQTPSHQVTQMGQEVILRCVPISNHLYFYWYRQILGQKVEFLVSFYNNEISEKSEIFDDQFSVERPDGSNFTLKIRSTKLEDSAMYFCASSFYSGRAGTDTQYFGPGTRLTVL.